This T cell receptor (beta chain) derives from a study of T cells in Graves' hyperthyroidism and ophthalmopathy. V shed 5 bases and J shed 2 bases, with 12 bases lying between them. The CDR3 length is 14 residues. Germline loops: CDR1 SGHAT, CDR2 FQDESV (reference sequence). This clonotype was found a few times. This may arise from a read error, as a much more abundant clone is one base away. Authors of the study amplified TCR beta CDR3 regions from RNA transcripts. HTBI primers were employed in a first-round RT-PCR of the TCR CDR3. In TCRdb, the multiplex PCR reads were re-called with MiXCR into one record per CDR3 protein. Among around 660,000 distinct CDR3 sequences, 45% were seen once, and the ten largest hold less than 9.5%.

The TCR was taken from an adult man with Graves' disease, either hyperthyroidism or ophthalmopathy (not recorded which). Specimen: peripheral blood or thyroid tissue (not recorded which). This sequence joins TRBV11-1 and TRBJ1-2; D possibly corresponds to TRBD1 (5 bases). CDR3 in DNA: TGTGCCAGCAGCCCGGGACCGGGGAACTATGGCTACACCTTC. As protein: CASSPGPGNYGYTF.